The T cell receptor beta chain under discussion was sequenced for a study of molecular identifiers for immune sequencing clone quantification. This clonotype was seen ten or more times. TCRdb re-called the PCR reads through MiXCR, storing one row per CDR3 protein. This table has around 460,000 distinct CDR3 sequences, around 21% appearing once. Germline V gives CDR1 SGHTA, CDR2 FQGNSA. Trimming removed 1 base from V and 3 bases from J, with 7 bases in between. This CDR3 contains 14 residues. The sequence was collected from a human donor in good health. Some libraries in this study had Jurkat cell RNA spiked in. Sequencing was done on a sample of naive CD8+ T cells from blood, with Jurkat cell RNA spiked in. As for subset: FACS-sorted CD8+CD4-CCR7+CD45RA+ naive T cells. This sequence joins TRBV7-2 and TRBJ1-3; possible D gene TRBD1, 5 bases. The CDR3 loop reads CASSLDRNGNTIYF. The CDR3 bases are TGTGCCAGCAGCTTAGACAGGAATGGAAACACCATATATTTT.